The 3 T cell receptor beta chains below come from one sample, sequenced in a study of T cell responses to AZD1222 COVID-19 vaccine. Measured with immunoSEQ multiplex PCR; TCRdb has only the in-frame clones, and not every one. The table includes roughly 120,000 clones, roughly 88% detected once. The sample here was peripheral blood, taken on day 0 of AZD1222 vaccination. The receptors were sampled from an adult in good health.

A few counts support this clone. The chain's CDR3 is CASSYSENYEQYF. DNA for the CDR3: TGTGCCAGCAGTTACTCGGAGAACTACGAGCAGTACTTC. This chain uses TRBV6-5 with TRBJ2-7; D is uncertain. Per the germline V gene, CDR1 is MNHEY and CDR2 is SVGAGI. The CDR3 covers 13 residues. Trimming left V 0 bases short and J 3 bases short, with 6 bases between.

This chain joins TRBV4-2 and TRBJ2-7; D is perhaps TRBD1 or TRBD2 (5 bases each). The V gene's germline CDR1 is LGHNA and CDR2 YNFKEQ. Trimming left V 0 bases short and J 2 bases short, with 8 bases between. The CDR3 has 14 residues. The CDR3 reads CASSQEMGAYEQYF. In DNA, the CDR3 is TGTGCCAGCAGCCAAGAGATGGGGGCCTACGAGCAGTACTTC.

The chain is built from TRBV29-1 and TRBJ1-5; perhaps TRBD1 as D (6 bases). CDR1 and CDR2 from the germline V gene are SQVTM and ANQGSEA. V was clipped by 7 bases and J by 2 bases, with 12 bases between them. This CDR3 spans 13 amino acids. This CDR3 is CSAGGGGNQPQHF. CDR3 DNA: TGCAGCGCCGGAGGGGGTGGCAATCAGCCCCAGCATTTT.